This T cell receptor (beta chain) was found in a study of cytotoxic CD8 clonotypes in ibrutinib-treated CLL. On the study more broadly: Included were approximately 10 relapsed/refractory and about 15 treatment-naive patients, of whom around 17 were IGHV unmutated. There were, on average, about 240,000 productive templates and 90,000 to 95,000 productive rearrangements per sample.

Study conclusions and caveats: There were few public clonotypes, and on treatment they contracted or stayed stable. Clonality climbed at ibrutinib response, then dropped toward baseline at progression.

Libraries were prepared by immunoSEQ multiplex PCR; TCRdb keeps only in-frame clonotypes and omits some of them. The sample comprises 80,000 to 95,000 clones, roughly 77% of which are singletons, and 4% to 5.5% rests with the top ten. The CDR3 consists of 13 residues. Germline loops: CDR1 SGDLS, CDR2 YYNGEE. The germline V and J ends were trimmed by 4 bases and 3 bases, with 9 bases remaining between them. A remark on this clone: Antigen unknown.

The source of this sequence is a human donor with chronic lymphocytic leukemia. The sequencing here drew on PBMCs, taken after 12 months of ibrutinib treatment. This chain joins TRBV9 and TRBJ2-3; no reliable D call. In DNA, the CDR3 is TGTGCCAGCAGCCCCGCCCCGACAGATACGCAGTATTTT. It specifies CASSPAPTDTQYF.